The present entry profiles one T cell receptor (beta chain) with its context. Its antigen is currently not known. Base qualities are missing; no much larger clone stands one base away. The library was produced with the immunoSEQ multiplex PCR assay. A mixture of 60 forward primers for TCR Vbeta segments and 13 reverse primers for TCR Jbeta segments was used in the multiplex PCR. A multiplex PCR assay on genomic DNA amplified the CDR3 region of rearranged TCR beta genes. The Illumina HiSeq System was used to sequence the amplified TCR beta libraries as 87-base-pair reads. On the authors' methods: Across the 700 or so repertoires, a later analysis counted tens of millions of unique TCR beta chains, around 10 million of which were shared by at least two donors. A nearest-neighbor algorithm error-corrected the raw reads and collapsed the reads into unique sequences, merging closely related sequences to remove PCR and sequencing errors. V, D and J gene segments were assigned by aligning CDR3 sequences to IMGT reference sequences. For a sequence to be retained, a match of at least six nucleotides was required to both a V gene segment and a J gene segment. A rearrangement counted as productive if the CDR3 had no stop codons and remained in frame with V and J, and every other rearrangement counted as non-productive. CDR3 was defined by IMGT convention, running from the second conserved V-encoded cysteine to the conserved J-encoded phenylalanine. Sequences without an unambiguous match to a single V gene segment were excluded from the earlier analysis of 587 of the donors. An earlier analysis of over 450 of the donors classified V segments as functional when productive rearrangements were above 56.7% and as segregating when the standard deviation between donors was above 5%. A statistical classification framework was built for diagnosing cytomegalovirus status from the catalog of TCR beta chain sequences. V and J gene assignment, in a later analysis, came from comparing TCR nucleotide sequences with IMGT/GENE-DB human TR gene sequences. In a later analysis, CDR3 sequences and most-parsimonious VDJ recombination scenarios were assigned using the TCRdist pipeline. In a later analysis, each TCR beta chain was defined by its CDR3 amino acid sequence together with its V-gene family, and reads without a unique V-gene family were excluded. As a way to deal with suspected cross-contamination and a sequencing artifact, a later analysis dropped 500 to 700 nucleotide sequences that were highly shared and had low generation probability. A later analysis calculated a clonal expansion index for each public chain from normalized within-repertoire ranks of inferred template counts. In a later analysis, generation probabilities were computed using a VDJ recombination model fitted to out-of-frame rearrangements, and the results were checked against IGoR. In a later analysis, TCR-TCR, TCR-HLA and TCR-CMV co-occurrence was scored with hypergeometric tests, and a repertoire-size bias correction was applied to TCR pairs. To estimate false discovery rates, a later analysis permuted the HLA or CMV assignments 20 times. In a later analysis, co-occurring TCRs were grouped using DBSCAN, with TCRdist sequence similarity added in when clustering inside HLA-allele-positive subsets. Repertoires with fewer than 30,000 or more than 120,000 public chains, plus five repertoires with anomalous nucleotide sharing, were excluded from co-occurrence clustering. In TCRdb, the immuneACCESS table is reduced to in-frame sequences with V and J assigned. These tables do not hold every clone; where another copy was compared, an unresolved V gene accounts for under half, and the others remain unexplained. V, J and clone size are those of that table, while D and trimming were read from the DNA. The sample table holds about 150,000 clones, of which roughly 84% were seen once. Around 6% of the sample belongs to the ten largest clones.

This sample was taken from a study of cytomegalovirus exposure and HLA in healthy donors (dated by TCRdb to between 2016 and 2019). General notes on the study: According to an earlier analysis of 587 of the donors, 200 million or so T cells yielded 90 million to 130 million unique TCR beta sequences and 276 Gb of sequence data. Typing coverage differed by locus: A, B, C, DRB1 and DQB1 were typed in about 629-640 donors, DQA1 in around 500, DPA1 in 606, and DPB1 in roughly 450. An early release covering more than 500 HLA-typed donors comprised about 320 gigabases of sequencing data and about 90 million unique TCR sequences. A later analysis re-examined previously published TCR beta repertoires from more than 650 donors and added high-resolution HLA genotyping to investigate patterns of TCR occurrence. Both class I and class II loci were covered by HLA typing, at four-digit resolution. About five DR-DQ haplotypes were handled as single units for association and clustering, since linkage in the cohort was strong. Among 300 to 450 genotyped donors of the cohort, an average of approximately 250,000 unique TCR beta nucleotide sequences were sequenced per donor, approximately 20% of them non-productive. A later genetic analysis took genome-wide SNP genotypes for about three fifths of the 666 donors and used that subset as a discovery cohort. The study aimed to test whether cataloging public T cell receptors could reveal signatures of past pathogen exposure. In the later analysis, no new phenotypic data were used to find candidate immune exposures; instead, reliance was placed on TCR beta sequences and their occurrence across donors. Besides the first cohort of around 670 subjects, a separate validation cohort made up of roughly 120 different subjects was used. The study used immunosequencing to profile the T cell repertoires of 666 subjects and linked those repertoires to cytomegalovirus serostatus. All discovery cohort repertoires had been generated using a single sequencing platform. Donor age, sex, ethnicity and CMV serostatus were collected together with the repertoire data. An earlier analysis of 587 of the donors applied high-throughput TCR beta sequencing to assess whether each TCR beta V gene segment acted as functional or pseudogenic. High-throughput TCR immunosequencing, statistical association of individual TCRs with disease status, and machine learning were combined to predict cytomegalovirus infection status. The genetic ancestry cluster associated with self-reported Caucasian donors included about 81% of the 350 to 500 genotyped donors.

Trimming takes 8 bases off V and 12 bases off J; junction bases not matched to a gene: 13. Spanning cysteine to valine, the CDR3 consists of 12 amino acids. Here the CDR3 DNA is all that survives: 36 bases in frame from base 1. As encoded in the germline V gene, CDR1 is MRHNA while CDR2 is SNTAGT. The paper's findings and limits, for the study overall: In vitro tests confirmed that a few of the cytomegalovirus-associated TCR beta chains recognize cytomegalovirus antigens. A further reported finding was that TCR beta sequences accurately predicted the HLA-A and HLA-B alleles for most subjects in the first cohort. Correlated functional status among segregating V segments might reflect linkage disequilibrium, but an unknown experimental factor could not be ruled out. An earlier analysis of several hundred of the donors showed that most TCR beta V segments appeared in productive rearrangements either about 87% or about 30% of the time, which broadly matched IMGT annotations. Immune exposure information for the cohort was limited to CMV serostatus. While some public TCRs were present in many individuals, most TCR sequences turned up only very rarely across donors. In a later analysis, HLA-associated TCR beta chains showed more clonal expansion and lower generation probabilities than non-associated chains that were equally common. A later analysis reported that several top co-occurrence clusters appeared linked to parvovirus B19, influenza, CMV and Epstein-Barr virus. A later analysis associated 17,000 or so TCR beta sequences with specific HLA alleles at a false discovery rate of 0.05. A cluster of highly shared sequence variants was judged likely to be a technical artifact of the sequencing pipeline. The presence/absence analyses assumed that sequencing depth was roughly uniform across donors, and that assumption may not be true. This cohort had only TCR beta chains sequenced, and the lack of alpha or paired-chain data limited which features could be detected. A later genetic analysis associated a missense DCLRE1C variant with V-gene and J-gene trimming of TCR beta chains, and an independent cohort replicated the association. When HLA alleles, especially DR and DQ, strongly co-occurred, TCR associations were difficult to assign to individual alleles. In a later analysis, the rate of TCR association differed among HLA loci, with DRB1 alleles having the most associated TCRs and HLA-C alleles having the fewest. The classifier was reported to diagnose cytomegalovirus status with high specificity and sensitivity in both the original cohort and the validation cohort. The study gave a list of more than 150 TCR beta chains associated with cytomegalovirus. Over 15 rarely observed V segments, including chromosome 9 orphons, were excluded from the earlier analysis of a few hundred of the donors because counts were too low. According to the authors, the approach could potentially be generalized to other disease states and immunological phenotypes. Some IMGT-functional V segments, including TRBV6-2 and TRBV6-3, could not be told apart with the 87-base-pair reads, so those segments were excluded. Most CMV-associated TCR beta chains appeared to be HLA-restricted in a later analysis, and the HLA associations seemed to be driven largely by CMV exposure. Because some donors lacked HLA typing at each locus, the association tests relied only on the typed subset. Compared with the approximately 600-donor mean, donors in an Asian-associated ancestry cluster had fewer N-insertions in productive TCRs, according to a later genetic analysis.

The cohort was made up of about 670 healthy bone marrow donors. At the time of sampling, every cohort member was nominally healthy, though immune exposures that went unrecorded were likely present. The donor tested CMV seropositive, placing the donor among the 289 seropositive members of the cohort. A peripheral blood sample was collected from each donor, and TCR beta sequencing was performed on peripheral blood mononuclear cells. Genomic DNA extraction from the blood cell samples was performed with the Qiagen DNeasy Blood Extraction Kit. The TCR comes from a man in his fifties in good health and CMV-seropositive. The sequence is built from TRBV6-4 and TRBJ2-7; 7 bases in between match TRBD2. Sequencing was carried out using PBMCs. The base sequence is TGTGCCAGCCCCTACCGCGAAGGGGAGGGGTACGTC. Translated, it reads CASPYREGEGYV.